This paragraph reports one TCR beta chain. This clonotype occurred once. Its antigen is currently not known. Compared with germline, one end of the junction differs, possibly owing to a read error. The sample belongs to a study of tumor-infiltrating lymphocytes in primary liver carcinoma (TCRdb year 2017). Regarding the complete study: Roughly five patients with histopathologically diagnosed primary liver carcinoma underwent surgical resection in China between late 2015 and 2016. The five patients, three men and two women aged 30 to 69 years, had hepatocellular carcinoma (four) or combined HCC and intrahepatic cholangiocarcinoma (one). The tumors of the five patients were staged as T1-T3 N0M0, with maximum diameters ranging from roughly 4.2 to 10 cm. Samples yielded roughly 3.5 to 7.13 million productive TCRbeta reads; read depth did not differ significantly between tissue types. Across five regions of each liver tumor, along with adjacent normal tissue and blood, the study brought together TCRbeta repertoire sequencing, expression microarrays and whole-exome sequencing. A total of 35 or so specimens from 5 patients, comprising approximately 25 tumor regions, 5 adjacent noncancerous liver tissues and 5 peripheral blood samples, were covered by TCRbeta repertoire sequencing. Reproducibility between technical replicate repertoires was high, with correlation coefficients above 0.95 and mean shared-clone rates roughly 0.86.

TCRbeta-specific cDNA was reverse-transcribed from about 500 ng total RNA using a constant-region primer and ProtoScript II reverse transcriptase. Construction of the TCRbeta libraries relied on three nested rounds of multiplex PCR, following a slightly modified ARM-PCR procedure. Each of the first two PCR rounds ran for around 10 cycles using multiplex TRBV1-TRBV30 forward primers together with a Cbeta reverse primer. Sample barcodes and Illumina adapters were added in a final 25-cycle PCR with Deep VentR polymerase. Before sequencing, amplicons of 200-500 bp were purified from gel using a QIAquick gel extraction kit. The TCRbeta amplicons were sequenced with 250-bp paired-end reads on an Illumina HiSeq 2500. In the paper's pipeline: Quality trimming of reads was performed with Trimmomatic v0.33, and paired reads were merged with FLASH v1.2.11 so that full CDR3 sequences could be recovered. V, D and J germline segments were assigned to the rearranged TCRbeta sequences using MiGEC v1.2.1b. VDJtools v1.0.0 computed clonotype statistics and Shannon-Wiener diversity indices. To reduce sampling bias, subsequent analyses other than the diversity analysis used only the 250 most abundant clonotypes in each sample. TCRdb redid the processing of the public reads, applying fastp at Q25 and MiXCR, and retained in-frame beta chains. Entries that share a CDR3 protein sequence are merged under the most common genes and DNA. The V and J calls follow TCRdb's processing rather than the paper's. The sample profile shows roughly 330,000 distinct CDR3 sequences; around three fifths of them were found once. Together, the top ten hold about 6.3% of the sample.

General conclusions and limits of the study: Only the TCR beta chain was sequenced, which likely underestimates true repertoire diversity because unpaired alpha chains were not captured. Since the samples were bulk and unsorted, there was no way to compare CD4+ and CD8+ T cell repertoires. Pairs of tumor regions showed greater repertoire overlap (mean around 35%) than tumor-adjacent pairs (about 17%) or tumor-blood pairs (roughly 14%), which is consistent with antigen-driven expansion. A significantly larger repertoire fraction was made up by the top 250 clones in tumors than in blood (p = 0.039). The study included only five patients, and the authors note findings should be validated in a larger study.

From the cysteine through the phenylalanine, the CDR3 covers 12 amino acids. Only the CDR3 DNA is retained, 36 bases long and in frame from the first base. CDR1 and CDR2 were assigned from the germline V gene as SGHAT and FQNNGV. RNA from unsorted whole blood was extracted with TRIzol reagent, and germline DNA was obtained with the DNeasy Blood & Tissue kit. At the time of sampling, the patients had chronic HBV infection and had not received any treatment. Before surgery, about 4 milliliters of peripheral blood were drawn into K2EDTA tubes. The V and J segments used are TRBV11-2 and TRBJ2-7, with no reliable assignment of the D segment. This receptor was obtained from a man aged 40-55 years with primary liver carcinoma and hepatitis B virus infection. Sequenced sample: peripheral blood. The CDR3 in this case is CASSSDGYQQYF. The nucleotide sequence is given as TGTGCTAGCAGCTCAGACGGCTACCAGCAGTACTTC. Outside the CDR3, residues come from the reference TRBV11-2 and TRBJ2-7 proteins, so the full variable domain is: EAGVAQSPRYKIIEKRQSVAFWCNPISGHATLYWYQQILGQGPKLLIQFQNNGVVDDSQLPKDRFSAERLKGVDSTLKIQPAKLEDSAVYLCASSSDGYQQYFGPGTRLTVT.